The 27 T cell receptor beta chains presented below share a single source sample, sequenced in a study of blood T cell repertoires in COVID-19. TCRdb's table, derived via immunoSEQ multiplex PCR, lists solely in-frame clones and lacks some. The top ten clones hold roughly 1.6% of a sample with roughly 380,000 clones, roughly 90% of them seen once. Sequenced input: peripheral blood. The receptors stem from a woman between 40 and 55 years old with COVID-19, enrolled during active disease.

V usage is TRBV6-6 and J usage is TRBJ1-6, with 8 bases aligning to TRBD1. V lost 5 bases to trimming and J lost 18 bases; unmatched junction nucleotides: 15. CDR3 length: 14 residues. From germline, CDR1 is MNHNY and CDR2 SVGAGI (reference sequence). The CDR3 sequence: CASSARDRPSGDHF. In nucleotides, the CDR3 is TGTGCCAGCAGTGCACGGGACAGGCCATCCGGAGACCACTTT.

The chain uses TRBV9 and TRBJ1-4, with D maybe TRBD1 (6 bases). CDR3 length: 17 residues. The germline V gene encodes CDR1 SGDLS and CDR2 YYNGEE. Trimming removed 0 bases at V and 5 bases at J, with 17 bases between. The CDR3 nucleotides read TGTGCCAGCAGCGTAGATCCGTATGGAACAGGGAATGAAAAACTGTTTTTT. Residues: CASSVDPYGTGNEKLFF.

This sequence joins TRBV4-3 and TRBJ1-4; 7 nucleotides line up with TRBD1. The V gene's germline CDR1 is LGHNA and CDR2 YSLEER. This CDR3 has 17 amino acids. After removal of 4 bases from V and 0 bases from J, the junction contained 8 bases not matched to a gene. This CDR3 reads CASSPFQGVSTNEKLFF. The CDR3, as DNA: TGCGCCAGCAGCCCCTTCCAGGGGGTTTCAACTAATGAAAAACTGTTTTTT.

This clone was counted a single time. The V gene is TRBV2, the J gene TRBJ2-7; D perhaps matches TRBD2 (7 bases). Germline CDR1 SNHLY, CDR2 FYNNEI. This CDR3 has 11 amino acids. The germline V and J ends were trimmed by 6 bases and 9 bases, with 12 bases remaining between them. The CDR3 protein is CASRGGARQYF. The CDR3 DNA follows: TGTGCCAGCAGGGGGGGGGCGAGGCAGTACTTC.

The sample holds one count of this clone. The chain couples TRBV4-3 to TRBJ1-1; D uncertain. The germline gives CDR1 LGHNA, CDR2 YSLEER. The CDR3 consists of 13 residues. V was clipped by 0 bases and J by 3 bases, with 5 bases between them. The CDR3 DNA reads TGCGCCAGCAGCCAAGAGGCACACACTGAAGCTTTCTTT. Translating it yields CASSQEAHTEAFF.

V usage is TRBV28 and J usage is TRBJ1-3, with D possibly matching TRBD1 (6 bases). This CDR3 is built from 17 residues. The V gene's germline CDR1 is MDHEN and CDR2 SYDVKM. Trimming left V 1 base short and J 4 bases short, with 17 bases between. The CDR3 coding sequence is TGTGCCAGCAGTTTATTCGCAGGGGAGGGGAGAGGAAACACCATATATTTT. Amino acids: CASSLFAGEGRGNTIYF.

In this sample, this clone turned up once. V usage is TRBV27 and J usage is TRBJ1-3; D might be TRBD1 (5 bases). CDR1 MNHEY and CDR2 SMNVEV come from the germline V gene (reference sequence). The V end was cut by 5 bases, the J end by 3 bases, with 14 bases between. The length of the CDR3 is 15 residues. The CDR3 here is CASSKGLGVGNTIYF. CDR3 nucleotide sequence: TGTGCCAGCAGTAAGGGGTTAGGAGTTGGAAACACCATATATTTT.

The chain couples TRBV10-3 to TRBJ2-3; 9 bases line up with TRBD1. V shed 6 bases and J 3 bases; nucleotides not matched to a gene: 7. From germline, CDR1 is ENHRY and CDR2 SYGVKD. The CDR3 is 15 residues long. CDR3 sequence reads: CAISRTGDETDTQYF. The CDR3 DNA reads TGTGCCATCAGCCGGACAGGGGATGAGACAGATACGCAGTATTTT.

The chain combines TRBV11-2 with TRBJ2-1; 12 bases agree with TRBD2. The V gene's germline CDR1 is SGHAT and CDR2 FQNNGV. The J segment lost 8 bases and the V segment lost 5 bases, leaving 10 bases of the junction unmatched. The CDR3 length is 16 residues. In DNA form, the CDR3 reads TGTGCCAGCAGCCCCACCCCAAGACTAGCGGGAGATGAGCAGTTCTTC. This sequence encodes CASSPTPRLAGDEQFF.

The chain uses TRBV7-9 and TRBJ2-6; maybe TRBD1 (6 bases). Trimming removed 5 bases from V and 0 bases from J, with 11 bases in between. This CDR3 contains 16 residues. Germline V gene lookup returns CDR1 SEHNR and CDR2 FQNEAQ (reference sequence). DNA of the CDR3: TGTGCCAGCAGCATTAGGACAGTCTCTGGGGCCAACGTCCTGACTTTC. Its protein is CASSIRTVSGANVLTF.

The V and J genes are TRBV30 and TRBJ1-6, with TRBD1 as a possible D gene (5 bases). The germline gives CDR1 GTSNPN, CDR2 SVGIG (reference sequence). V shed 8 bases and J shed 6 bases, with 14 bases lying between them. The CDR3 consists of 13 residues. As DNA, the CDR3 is TGTGCCGGCGCGGACCAGGGTAATTCACCCCTCCACTTT. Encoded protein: CAGADQGNSPLHF.

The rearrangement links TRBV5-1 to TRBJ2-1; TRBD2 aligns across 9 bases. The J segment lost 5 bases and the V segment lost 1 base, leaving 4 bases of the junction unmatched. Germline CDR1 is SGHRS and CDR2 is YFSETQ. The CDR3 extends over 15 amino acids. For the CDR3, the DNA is TGCGCCAGCAGCTTGTGGGCGGGAGGGGACAATGAGCAGTTCTTC. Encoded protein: CASSLWAGGDNEQFF.

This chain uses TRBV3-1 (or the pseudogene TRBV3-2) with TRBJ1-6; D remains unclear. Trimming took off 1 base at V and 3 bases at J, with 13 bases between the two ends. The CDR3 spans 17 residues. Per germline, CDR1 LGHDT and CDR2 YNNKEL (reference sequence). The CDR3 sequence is CASSQGGRSHYNSPLHF. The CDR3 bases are TGTGCCAGCAGCCAAGGTGGCAGATCCCACTATAATTCACCCCTCCACTTT.

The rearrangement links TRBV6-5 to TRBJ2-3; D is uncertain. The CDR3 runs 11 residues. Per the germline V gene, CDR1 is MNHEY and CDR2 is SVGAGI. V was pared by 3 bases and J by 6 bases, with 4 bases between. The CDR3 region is CASSYGDTQYF. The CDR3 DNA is TGTGCCAGCAGTTATGGCGATACGCAGTATTTT.

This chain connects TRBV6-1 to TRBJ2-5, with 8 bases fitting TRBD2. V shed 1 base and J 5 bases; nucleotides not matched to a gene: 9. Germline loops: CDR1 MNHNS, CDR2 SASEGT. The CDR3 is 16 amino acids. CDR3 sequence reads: CASSEEAGTGGETQYF. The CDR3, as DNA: TGTGCCAGCAGTGAAGAAGCGGGAACGGGAGGGGAGACCCAGTACTTC.

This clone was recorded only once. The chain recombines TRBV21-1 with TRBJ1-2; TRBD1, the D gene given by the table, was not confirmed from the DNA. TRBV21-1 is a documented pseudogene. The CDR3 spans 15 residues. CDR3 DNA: TGTGCCAGCAGCCCCCGGGACAGGGTTCCGCATGGCTACACCTTC. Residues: CASSPRDRVPHGYTF.

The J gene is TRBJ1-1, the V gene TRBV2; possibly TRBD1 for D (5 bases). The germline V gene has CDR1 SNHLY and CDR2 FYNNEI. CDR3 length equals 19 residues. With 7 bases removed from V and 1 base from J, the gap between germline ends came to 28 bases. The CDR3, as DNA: TGTGCCAGCATTTCCCGAGGAAGTTTCGGAGTCGGGGGGAACACTGAAGCTTTCTTT. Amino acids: CASISRGSFGVGGNTEAFF. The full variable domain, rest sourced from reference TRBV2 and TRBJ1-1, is EPEVTQTPSHQVTQMGQEVILRCVPISNHLYFYWYRQILGQKVEFLVSFYNNEISEKSEIFDDQFSVERPDGSNFTLKIRSTKLEDSAMYFCASISRGSFGVGGNTEAFFGQGTRLTVV.

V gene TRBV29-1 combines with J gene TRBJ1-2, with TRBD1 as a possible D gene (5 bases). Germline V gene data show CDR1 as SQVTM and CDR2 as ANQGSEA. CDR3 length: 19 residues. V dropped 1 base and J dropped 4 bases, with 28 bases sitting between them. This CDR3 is CSVEGALGVDRHLSYGYTF. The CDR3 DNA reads TGCAGCGTTGAAGGAGCCCTAGGGGTTGACAGACACCTTAGCTATGGCTACACCTTC. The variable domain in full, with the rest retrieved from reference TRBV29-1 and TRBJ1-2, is SAVISQKPSRDICQRGTSLTIQCQVDSQVTMMFWYRQQPGQSLTLIATANQGSEATYESGFVIDKFPISRPNLTFSTLTVSNMSPEDSSIYLCSVEGALGVDRHLSYGYTFGSGTRLTVV.

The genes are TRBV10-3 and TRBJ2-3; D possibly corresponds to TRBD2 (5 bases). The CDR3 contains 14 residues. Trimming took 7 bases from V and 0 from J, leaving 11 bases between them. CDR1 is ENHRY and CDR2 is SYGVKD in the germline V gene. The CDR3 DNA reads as TGTGCCATCAATGCGGGCGGGAGCACAGATACGCAGTATTTT. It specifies CAINAGGSTDTQYF.

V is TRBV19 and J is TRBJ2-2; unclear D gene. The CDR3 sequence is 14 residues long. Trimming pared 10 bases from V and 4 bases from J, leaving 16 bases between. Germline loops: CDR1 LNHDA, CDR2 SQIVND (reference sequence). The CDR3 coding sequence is TGTGCCACTACCGGCACGCAGCGCACCGGGGAGCTGTTTTTT. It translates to CATTGTQRTGELFF.

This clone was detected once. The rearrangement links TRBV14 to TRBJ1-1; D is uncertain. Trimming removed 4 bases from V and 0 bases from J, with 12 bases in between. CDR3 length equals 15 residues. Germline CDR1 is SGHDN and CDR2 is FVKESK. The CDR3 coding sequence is TGTGCCAGCAGCCCCCGTCGGTTCCTGAACACTGAAGCTTTCTTT. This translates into CASSPRRFLNTEAFF.

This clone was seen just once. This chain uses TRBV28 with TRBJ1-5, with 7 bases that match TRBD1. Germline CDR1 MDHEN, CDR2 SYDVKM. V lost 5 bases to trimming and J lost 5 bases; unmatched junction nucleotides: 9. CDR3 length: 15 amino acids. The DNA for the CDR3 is TGTGCCAGCAGTCCCCACAGGGGACCCGATCAGCCCCAGCATTTT. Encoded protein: CASSPHRGPDQPQHF.

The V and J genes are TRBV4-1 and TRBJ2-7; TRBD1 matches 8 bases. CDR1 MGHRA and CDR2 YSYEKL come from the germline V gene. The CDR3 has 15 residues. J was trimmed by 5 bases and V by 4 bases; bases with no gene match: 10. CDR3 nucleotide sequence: TGCGCCAGCAGCCCCCTCGGACAGGGTTGGGACGAGCAGTACTTC. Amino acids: CASSPLGQGWDEQYF.

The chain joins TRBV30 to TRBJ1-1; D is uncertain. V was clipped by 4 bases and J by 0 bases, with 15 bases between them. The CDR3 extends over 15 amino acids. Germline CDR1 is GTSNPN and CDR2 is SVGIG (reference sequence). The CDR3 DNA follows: TGTGCCTGGAAGCCTCGGCGGCCAATGAACACTGAAGCTTTCTTT. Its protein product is CAWKPRRPMNTEAFF.

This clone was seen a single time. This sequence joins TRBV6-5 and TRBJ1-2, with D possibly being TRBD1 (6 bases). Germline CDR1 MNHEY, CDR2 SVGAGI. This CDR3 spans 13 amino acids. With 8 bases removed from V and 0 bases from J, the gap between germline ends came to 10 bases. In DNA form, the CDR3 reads TGTGCCAGCCGGGCAGGGGCTAACTATGGCTACACCTTC. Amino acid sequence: CASRAGANYGYTF.

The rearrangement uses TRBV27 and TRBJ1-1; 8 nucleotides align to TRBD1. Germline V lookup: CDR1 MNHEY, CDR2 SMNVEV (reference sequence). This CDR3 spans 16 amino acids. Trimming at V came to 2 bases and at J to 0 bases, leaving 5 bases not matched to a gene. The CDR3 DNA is TGTGCCAGCAGTTTAGCCAGGGACAGGATGAACACTGAAGCTTTCTTT. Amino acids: CASSLARDRMNTEAFF.

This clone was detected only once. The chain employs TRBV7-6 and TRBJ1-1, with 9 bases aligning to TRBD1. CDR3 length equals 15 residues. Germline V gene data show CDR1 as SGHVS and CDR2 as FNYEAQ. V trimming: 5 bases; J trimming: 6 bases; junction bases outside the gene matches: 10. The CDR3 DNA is TGTGCCAGCAGCACTTTACAGGGGGCAGGTGCTGAAGCTTTCTTT. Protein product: CASSTLQGAGAEAFF.